The sequence of this T cell receptor beta chain was determined in a study of early T cells in non-severe SARS-CoV-2 infection. As for the study in general: The study sequenced bulk RNA from unsorted whole blood, with chains unpaired.

Note on this clonotype: The antigen is undetermined.

Each single cDNA molecule received a unique molecular identifier. TCRdb reprocessed the 5' RACE reads with MiXCR, giving one entry per CDR3 protein. The sample contains 50,000 or so distinct CDR3 sequences, about 4% of which appear only once. Study-wide results and caveats: Missing private and CD4 specificities, VDJdb matching favored anti-spike CD8 responses.

The CDR3 sequence is 14 residues long. V and J are TRBV3-2 and TRBJ2-1; TRBD1, the D gene given by the table, was not confirmed from the DNA. TRBV3-2 represents a pseudogene. The sample was whole blood. This TCR was sampled from an adult who was a healthcare worker with PCR-confirmed SARS-CoV-2 infection or an uninfected control (not recorded which). CDR3 coding DNA: TGTGCCAGCAGCCAATGGGACAGGGATAATGAGCAGTTCTTC. This gives the protein CASSQWDRDNEQFF.